Each of the 17 T cell receptor beta chains below was sequenced from the same sample in a study of blood T cell repertoires in COVID-19. The data were produced by immunoSEQ multiplex PCR, yet TCRdb's version contains in-frame clones alone and is incomplete. The sample yields tens of thousands of clones, 85% to 90% seen once. Sequencing input: peripheral blood. Every receptor here comes from a human donor with active COVID-19. The donor label of this sample is uncertain.

This chain connects TRBV9 to TRBJ2-1, with 9 bases fitting TRBD2. CDR1 is SGDLS, CDR2 YYNGEE, per germline. This CDR3 comprises 14 residues. The V and J ends lost 7 bases and 4 bases, in that order; junction bases with no gene match: 6. This CDR3 reads CASGVAGVYNEQFF. Here the CDR3 DNA reads TGTGCCAGCGGAGTAGCGGGGGTATACAATGAGCAGTTCTTC.

The chain links TRBV30 to TRBJ1-1; 9 bases are shared with TRBD1. Germline trimming cut 0 bases from V and 2 bases from J; bases unmatched to any gene: 10. Germline CDR1 reads GTSNPN; CDR2 reads SVGIG (reference sequence). This CDR3 has 17 amino acids. The CDR3 DNA is TGTGCCTGGAGTGTATATGGGACAGGGTCTATTAACACTGAAGCTTTCTTT. Protein sequence: CAWSVYGTGSINTEAFF.

The chain recombines TRBV6-1 with TRBJ1-1; D possibly corresponds to TRBD1 (5 bases). Trimming took 0 bases from V and 1 from J, leaving 12 bases between them. Germline CDR1 MNHNS, CDR2 SASEGT. This CDR3 has 16 residues. This chain's CDR3 is CASSEASQVPNTEAFF. CDR3 coding DNA: TGTGCCAGCAGTGAAGCATCACAGGTACCGAACACTGAAGCTTTCTTT.

The chain carries TRBV1 and TRBJ1-6. TRBV1 is shown as a pseudogene. The CDR3 is made up of 15 amino acids. For the CDR3, the DNA is TGCACCAGCAGCCACCCCTTACTCCCCTATTCACCCCTCCACTTT. Protein: CTSSHPLLPYSPLHF.

The rearrangement links TRBV5-6 to TRBJ2-1; unclear D gene. CDR3 length: 15 amino acids. The V end lost 2 bases, the J end lost 0 bases, and 9 bases lay between the germline ends. Germline values: CDR1 SGHDT, CDR2 YYEEEE. The CDR3 nucleotides are TGTGCCAGCAGCTTTAATCCTAACTCCTACAATGAGCAGTTCTTC. Its translation: CASSFNPNSYNEQFF.

This clone was observed once. The rearrangement joins TRBV19 to TRBJ2-7; D call uncertain. CDR3 length: 12 residues. The germline gives CDR1 LNHDA, CDR2 SQIVND (reference sequence). V lost 6 bases to trimming and J lost 2 bases, with 8 bases between them. The CDR3 DNA sequence: TGTGCCAGTAGAGGCGGCCCCTACGAGCAGTACTTC. Its protein product is CASRGGPYEQYF. Variable domain in full (rest from reference TRBV19 and TRBJ2-7): DGGITQSPKYLFRKEGQNVTLSCEQNLNHDAMYWYRQDPGQGLRLIYYSQIVNDFQKGDIAEGYSVSREKKESFPLTVTSAQKNPTAFYLCASRGGPYEQYFGPGTRLTVT.

The gene calls are TRBV5-1 and TRBJ2-1; 10 bases agree with TRBD2. The junction had 6 bases not matched to a gene; V was cut back by 0 bases and J by 6 bases. Germline CDR1 reads SGHRS; CDR2 reads YFSETQ. The length of the CDR3 is 16 residues. The DNA for the CDR3 is TGCGCCAGCAGCTTGGAGGTACTAGCGGGGTTCAATGAGCAGTTCTTC. Translated: CASSLEVLAGFNEQFF.

On this clone itself: This sample includes further DNA sequences coding for the same CDR3. The chain has TRBV12-5 and TRBJ2-5; TRBD2 matches 14 bases. Germline CDR1 is LGHNT and CDR2 is FRNRAP. The CDR3 is made up of 16 amino acids. V was pared by 5 bases and J by 3 bases, with 5 bases of the junction left unmatched. The CDR3 nucleotides read TGTGCTAGTGGTCTCGGGACTAGCGGGGGAGAAGAGACCCAGTACTTC. It yields the protein CASGLGTSGGEETQYF.

The chain is built from TRBV5-4 and TRBJ1-3, with unresolved D. CDR3 size: 16 residues. V was pared by 0 bases and J by 0 bases, with 10 bases between. Germline V gene lookup returns CDR1 SGHNT and CDR2 YYREEE (reference sequence). The DNA of the CDR3 is TGTGCCAGCAGCTTGGCCGGGTCCGCCTCTGGAAACACCATATATTTT. It specifies CASSLAGSASGNTIYF.

V usage is TRBV24-1 and J usage is TRBJ2-7, with D tentatively TRBD2 (7 bases). Trimming cost V 4 bases and J 5 bases, with 14 bases left between them. Looked up from germline, CDR1 is KGHDR and CDR2 is SFDVKD. The CDR3 spans 14 residues. The CDR3 protein is CATSDSGGAHEQYF. The CDR3 DNA reads TGTGCCACCAGTGACAGTGGGGGGGCCCACGAGCAGTACTTC.

This chain uses TRBV5-1 with TRBJ2-5, with 14 bases lining up with TRBD2. This CDR3 spans 16 amino acids. After removal of 4 bases from V and 1 base from J, the junction contained 3 bases not matched to a gene. Germline V lookup: CDR1 SGHRS, CDR2 YFSETQ. The CDR3 DNA follows: TGCGCCAGCAGCCAGGGACTAGCGGGGGCCCAAGAGACCCAGTACTTC. Protein: CASSQGLAGAQETQYF.

The chain carries TRBV9 and TRBJ2-3; 8 bases line up with TRBD2. Germline CDR1 is SGDLS and CDR2 is YYNGEE. V shed 1 base and J 5 bases; nucleotides not matched to a gene: 9. CDR3 size: 16 residues. CDR3 coding DNA: TGTGCCAGCAGCGTATCAGGCGGGAGGTCATTAGATACGCAGTATTTT. This sequence encodes CASSVSGGRSLDTQYF.

The chain uses TRBV6-5 and TRBJ1-2; 10 bases are a match to TRBD1. Germline trimming cut 7 bases from V and 8 bases from J; bases unmatched to any gene: 13. This CDR3 contains 15 residues. The germline CDR1 and CDR2 sequences are MNHEY and SVGAGI. This CDR3 is CASTDRGQGPIGYTF. The CDR3 bases are TGTGCCAGCACCGATAGGGGACAGGGGCCAATCGGCTACACCTTC.

This chain uses TRBV7-3 with TRBJ2-3; D may be TRBD1 (7 bases). CDR3 length: 16 amino acids. Germline V gene data show CDR1 as SGHTA and CDR2 as FQGTGA. V lost 2 bases and J 2 bases, leaving 14 bases between the germline ends. The CDR3 DNA reads as TGTGCCAGCAGCTTATATGGCAGGGGGGACACAGATACGCAGTATTTT. Translating it yields CASSLYGRGDTDTQYF.

The sample holds one count of this clone. CDR3 nucleotide sequence: TGTGCCAGCAGCTTAGATCCGGGGGGACTAGGCATAGGGAATGAGCAGTTCTTC. Translating gives CASSLDPGGLGIGNEQFF. This chain uses TRBV11-2 with TRBJ2-1; 8 bases agree with TRBD2. Unmatched junction bases numbered 14, after V lost 0 bases and J lost 7 bases. This CDR3 is 18 amino acids long. Germline lookup yields CDR1 SGHAT and CDR2 FQNNGV.

This clone was seen just once. The chain combines TRBV11-2 with TRBJ2-7, with 9 positions matching TRBD1. The J segment lost 1 base and the V segment lost 3 bases, leaving 13 bases of the junction unmatched. This CDR3 has 18 amino acids. CDR1 and CDR2 (germline): SGHAT, FQNNGV. The CDR3 loop is CASSLIPGQGLFSYEQYF. As DNA, the CDR3 is TGTGCCAGCAGCTTGATTCCGGGACAGGGACTCTTTTCCTACGAGCAGTACTTC.

This chain links TRBV2 with TRBJ2-5; 10 nucleotides match TRBD2. This CDR3 contains 16 residues. The V and J ends lost 9 bases and 5 bases, in that order; junction bases with no gene match: 15. From germline, CDR1 is SNHLY and CDR2 FYNNEI. The CDR3 spells CASSWGSGGAFETQYF. DNA for the CDR3: TGTGCCAGTAGCTGGGGCAGCGGGGGGGCCTTCGAGACCCAGTACTTC.